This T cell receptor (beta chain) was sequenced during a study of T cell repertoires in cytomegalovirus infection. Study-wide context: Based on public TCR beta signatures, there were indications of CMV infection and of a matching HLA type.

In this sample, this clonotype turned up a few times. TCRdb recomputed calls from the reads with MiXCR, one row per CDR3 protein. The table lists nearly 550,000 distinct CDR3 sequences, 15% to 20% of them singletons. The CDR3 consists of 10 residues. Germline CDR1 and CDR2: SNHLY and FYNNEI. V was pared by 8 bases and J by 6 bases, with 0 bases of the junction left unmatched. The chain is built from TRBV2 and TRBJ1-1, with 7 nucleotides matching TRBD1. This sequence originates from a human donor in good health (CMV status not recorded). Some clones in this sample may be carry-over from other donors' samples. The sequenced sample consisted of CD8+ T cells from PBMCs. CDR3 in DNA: TGTGCCAGCCAGGGGGCTGAAGCTTTCTTT. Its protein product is CASQGAEAFF.